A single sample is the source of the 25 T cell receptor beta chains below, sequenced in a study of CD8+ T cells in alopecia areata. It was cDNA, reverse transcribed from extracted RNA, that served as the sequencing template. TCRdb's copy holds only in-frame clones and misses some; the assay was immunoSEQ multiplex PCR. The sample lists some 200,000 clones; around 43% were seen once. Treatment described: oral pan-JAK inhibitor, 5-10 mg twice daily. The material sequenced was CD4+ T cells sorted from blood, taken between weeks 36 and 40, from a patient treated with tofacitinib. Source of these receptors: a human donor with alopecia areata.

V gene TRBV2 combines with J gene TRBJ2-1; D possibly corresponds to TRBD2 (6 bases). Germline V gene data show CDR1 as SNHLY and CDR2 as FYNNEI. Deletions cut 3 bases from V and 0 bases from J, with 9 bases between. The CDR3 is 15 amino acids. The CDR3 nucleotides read TGTGCCAGCAGTGAGGAAGCGGGCTCCTACAATGAGCAGTTCTTC. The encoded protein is CASSEEAGSYNEQFF.

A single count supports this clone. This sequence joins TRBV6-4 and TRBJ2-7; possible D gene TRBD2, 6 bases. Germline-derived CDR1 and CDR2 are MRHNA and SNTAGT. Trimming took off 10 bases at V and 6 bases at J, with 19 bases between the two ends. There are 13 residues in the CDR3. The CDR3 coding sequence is TGTGCCAACAATCCCCCGGGGGACTTCGAGCAGTACTTC. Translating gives CANNPPGDFEQYF.

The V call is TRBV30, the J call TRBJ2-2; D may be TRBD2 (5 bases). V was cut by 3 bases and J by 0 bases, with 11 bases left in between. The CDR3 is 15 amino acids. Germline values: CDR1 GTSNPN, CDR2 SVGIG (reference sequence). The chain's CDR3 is CAWRSGIPNTGELFF. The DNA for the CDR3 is TGTGCCTGGAGAAGCGGTATCCCGAACACCGGGGAGCTGTTTTTT.

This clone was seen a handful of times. The CDR3 DNA sequence: TGTGCCTGGAGTTACCAGGTTGAAGCTTTCTTT. It specifies CAWSYQVEAFF. The V call is TRBV30, the J call TRBJ1-1; no definite D call. Trimming shortened V by 2 bases and J by 7 bases, and 8 bases separated the two germline ends. This CDR3 is 11 amino acids long. Germline V gene sequence: CDR1 GTSNPN, CDR2 SVGIG (reference sequence).

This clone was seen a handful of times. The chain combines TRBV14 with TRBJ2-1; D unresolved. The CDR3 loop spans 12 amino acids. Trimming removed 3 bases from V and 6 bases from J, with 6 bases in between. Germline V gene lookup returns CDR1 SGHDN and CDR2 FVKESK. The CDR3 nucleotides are TGTGCCAGCAGCCACACCAGCAATGAGCAGTTCTTC. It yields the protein CASSHTSNEQFF.

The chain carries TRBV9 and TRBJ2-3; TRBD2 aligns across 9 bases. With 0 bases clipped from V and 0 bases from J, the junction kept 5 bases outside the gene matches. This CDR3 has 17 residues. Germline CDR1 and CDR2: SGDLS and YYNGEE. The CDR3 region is CASSVGLAGYSTDTQYF. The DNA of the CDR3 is TGTGCCAGCAGCGTAGGGCTAGCGGGGTATAGCACAGATACGCAGTATTTT.

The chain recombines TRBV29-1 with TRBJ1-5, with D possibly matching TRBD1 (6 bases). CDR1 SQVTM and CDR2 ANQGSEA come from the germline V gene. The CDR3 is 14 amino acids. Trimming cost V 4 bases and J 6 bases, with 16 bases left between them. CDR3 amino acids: CSVAGANPGQPQHF. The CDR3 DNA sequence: TGCAGCGTTGCAGGGGCGAATCCCGGTCAGCCCCAGCATTTT.

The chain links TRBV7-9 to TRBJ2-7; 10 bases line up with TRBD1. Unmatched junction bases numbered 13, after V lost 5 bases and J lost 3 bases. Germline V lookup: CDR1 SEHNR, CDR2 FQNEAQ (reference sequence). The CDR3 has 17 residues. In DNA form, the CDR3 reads TGTGCCAGCAGCCCCAGAGTTACCGGGACAGGGGTCTACGAGCAGTACTTC. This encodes CASSPRVTGTGVYEQYF.

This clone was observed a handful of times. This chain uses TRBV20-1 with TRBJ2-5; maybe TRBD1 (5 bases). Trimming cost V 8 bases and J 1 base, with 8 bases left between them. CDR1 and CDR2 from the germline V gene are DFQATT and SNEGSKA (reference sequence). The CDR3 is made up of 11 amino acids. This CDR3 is CSRTSQETQYF. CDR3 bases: TGCAGTAGGACAAGCCAAGAGACCCAGTACTTC.

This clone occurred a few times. The CDR3 coding sequence is TGTGCCAGCAGCTTGGGAGGAAACACAGATACGCAGTATTTT. This translates into CASSLGGNTDTQYF. The chain couples TRBV11-1 to TRBJ2-3; D might be TRBD2 (6 bases). Trimming pared 3 bases from V and 2 bases from J, leaving 9 bases between. This CDR3 comprises 14 residues. Germline CDR1 SGHAT, CDR2 FQDESV (reference sequence).

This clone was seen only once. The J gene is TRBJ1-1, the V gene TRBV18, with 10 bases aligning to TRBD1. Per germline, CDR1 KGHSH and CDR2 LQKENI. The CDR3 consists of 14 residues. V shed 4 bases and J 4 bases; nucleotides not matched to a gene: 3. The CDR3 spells CASSQDRGGTEAFF. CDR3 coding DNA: TGTGCCAGCTCACAGGACAGGGGGGGCACTGAAGCTTTCTTT.

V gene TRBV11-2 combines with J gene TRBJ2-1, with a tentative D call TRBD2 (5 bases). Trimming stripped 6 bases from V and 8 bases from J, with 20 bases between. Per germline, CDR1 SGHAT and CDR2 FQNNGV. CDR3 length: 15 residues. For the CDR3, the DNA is TGTGCCAGCAGGCGACCTGGTAGGGTGGGAGATGAGCAGTTCTTC. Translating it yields CASRRPGRVGDEQFF.

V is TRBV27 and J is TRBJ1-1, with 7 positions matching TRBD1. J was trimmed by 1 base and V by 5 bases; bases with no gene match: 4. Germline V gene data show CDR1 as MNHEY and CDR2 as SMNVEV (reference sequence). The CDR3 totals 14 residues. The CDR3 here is CASSRRTGNTEAFF. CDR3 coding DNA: TGTGCCAGCAGTAGAAGGACAGGGAACACTGAAGCTTTCTTT.

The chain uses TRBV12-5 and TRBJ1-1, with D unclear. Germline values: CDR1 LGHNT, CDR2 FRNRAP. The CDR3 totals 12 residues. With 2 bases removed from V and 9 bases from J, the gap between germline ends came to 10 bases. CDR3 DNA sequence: TGTGCTAGTGGTTTGACTGAGACCCAAGCTTTCTTT. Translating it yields CASGLTETQAFF.

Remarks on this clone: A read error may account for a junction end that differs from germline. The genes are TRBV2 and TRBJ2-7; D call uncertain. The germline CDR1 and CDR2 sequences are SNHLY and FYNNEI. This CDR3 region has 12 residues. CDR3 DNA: TGTGCCAGCACCCGATCCTGGTACGGGCAGTACTTC. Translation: CASTRSWYGQYF.

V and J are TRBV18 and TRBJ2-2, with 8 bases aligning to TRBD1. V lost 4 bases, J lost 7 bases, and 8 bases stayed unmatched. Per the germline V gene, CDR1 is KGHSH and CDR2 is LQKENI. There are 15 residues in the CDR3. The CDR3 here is CASSRDRGGGGELFF. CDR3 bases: TGTGCCAGCTCACGCGACAGGGGCGGAGGCGGGGAGCTGTTTTTT.

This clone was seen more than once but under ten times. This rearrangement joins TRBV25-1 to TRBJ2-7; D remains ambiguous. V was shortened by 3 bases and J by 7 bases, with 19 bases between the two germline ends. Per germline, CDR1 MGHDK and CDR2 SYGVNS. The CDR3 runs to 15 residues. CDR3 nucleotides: TGTGCCAGCAGTGACCCAAGGACGGCTGAGAGAGAGCAGTACTTC. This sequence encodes CASSDPRTAEREQYF.

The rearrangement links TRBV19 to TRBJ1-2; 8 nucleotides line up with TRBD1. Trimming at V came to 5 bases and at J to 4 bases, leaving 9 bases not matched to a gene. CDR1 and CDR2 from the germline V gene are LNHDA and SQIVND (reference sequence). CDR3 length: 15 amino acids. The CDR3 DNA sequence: TGTGCCAGTAGTGACAGGGGTTCTTCGGGCTATGGCTACACCTTC. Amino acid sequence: CASSDRGSSGYGYTF.

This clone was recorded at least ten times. This chain's CDR3 is CASRRPSGRIDTQYF. CDR3 nucleotide sequence: TGTGCCAGCCGCCGTCCTAGCGGGAGAATAGATACGCAGTATTTT. The chain has TRBV27 and TRBJ2-3, with 10 nucleotides matching TRBD2. With V trimmed by 8 bases and J by 5 bases, 10 bases remained unmatched. CDR3 length equals 15 residues. In germline, CDR1 is MNHEY, CDR2 SMNVEV (reference sequence).

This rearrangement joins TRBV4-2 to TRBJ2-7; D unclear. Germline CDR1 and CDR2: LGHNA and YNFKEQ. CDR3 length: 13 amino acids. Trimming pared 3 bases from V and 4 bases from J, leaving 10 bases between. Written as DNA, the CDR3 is TGTGCCAGCAGCCATGCCCCTACTTACGAGCAGTACTTC. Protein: CASSHAPTYEQYF.

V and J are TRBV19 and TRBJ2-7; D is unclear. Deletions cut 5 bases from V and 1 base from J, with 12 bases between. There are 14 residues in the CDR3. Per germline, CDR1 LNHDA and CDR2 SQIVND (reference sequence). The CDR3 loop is CASSLSRRSYEQYF. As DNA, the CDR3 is TGTGCCAGTAGTTTGAGCCGAAGGTCCTACGAGCAGTACTTC.

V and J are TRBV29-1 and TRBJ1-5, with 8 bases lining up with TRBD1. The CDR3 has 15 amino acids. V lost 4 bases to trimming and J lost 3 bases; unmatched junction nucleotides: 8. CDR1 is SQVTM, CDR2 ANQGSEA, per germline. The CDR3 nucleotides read TGCAGCGTTGTTTCCGGACAGGGTATCAATCAGCCCCAGCATTTT. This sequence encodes CSVVSGQGINQPQHF. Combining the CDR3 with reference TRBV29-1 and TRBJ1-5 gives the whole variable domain SAVISQKPSRDICQRGTSLTIQCQVDSQVTMMFWYRQQPGQSLTLIATANQGSEATYESGFVIDKFPISRPNLTFSTLTVSNMSPEDSSIYLCSVVSGQGINQPQHFGDGTRLSIL.

CDR3 protein: CAISESRDYEQYF. The CDR3 DNA sequence: TGTGCCATCAGTGAGTCGCGGGATTACGAGCAGTACTTC. The gene calls are TRBV10-3 and TRBJ2-7; perhaps TRBD2 as D (6 bases). The CDR3 is 13 residues long. Trimming removed 0 bases at V and 4 bases at J, with 7 bases between. The germline CDR1 and CDR2 sequences are ENHRY and SYGVKD.

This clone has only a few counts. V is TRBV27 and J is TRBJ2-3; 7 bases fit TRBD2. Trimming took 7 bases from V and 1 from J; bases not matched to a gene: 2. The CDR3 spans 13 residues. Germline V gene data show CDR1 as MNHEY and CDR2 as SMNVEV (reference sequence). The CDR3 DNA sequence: TGTGCCAGCAACCTAGCGGGCACAGATACGCAGTATTTT. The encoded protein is CASNLAGTDTQYF.

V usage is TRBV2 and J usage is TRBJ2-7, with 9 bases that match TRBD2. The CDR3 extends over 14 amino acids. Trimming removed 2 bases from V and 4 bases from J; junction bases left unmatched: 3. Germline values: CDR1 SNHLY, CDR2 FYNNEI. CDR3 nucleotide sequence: TGTGCCAGCAGTGAACTAGCGGGATTGTACGAGCAGTACTTC. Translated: CASSELAGLYEQYF.